The rows below give T cell receptor beta chains drawn from one sample of a study of regulatory T cells in long-lasting Graves disease. TCRdb reprocessed the multiplex PCR reads via MiXCR and lists one record per CDR3 protein. This repertoire shows about 530,000 distinct CDR3 sequences, approximately 16% found once; its top ten account for 20% to 25%. This same sample was also part of a study on T cells in Graves' hyperthyroidism and ophthalmopathy.

The input for sequencing was peripheral blood mononuclear cells (PBMCs), taken at new diagnosis, from a patient treated with antithyroid drugs. The receptors come from a woman aged 40 to 65 with Graves disease. Both conserved end residues are part of each CDR3. The order of the fields is CDR3 DNA, CDR3 protein, D gene, J gene, V gene, clone size. The D gene is left open where the match is weak. Clone size is shown for a subset of rows, as once, few, many or a class of expanded clone.

cdr3_nt: TGTGCCTGGAGTGGGGGGGGCGTTAGCAATCAGCCCCAGCATTTT; cdr3_aa: CAWSGGGVSNQPQHF; d_call: -; j_call: TRBJ1-5; v_call: TRBV30; clone_size: -
cdr3_nt: TGCGCCAGCAGCTTTGGGGGGTTCTACAATGAGCAGTTCTTC; cdr3_aa: CASSFGGFYNEQFF; d_call: -; j_call: TRBJ2-1; v_call: TRBV5-1; clone_size: -
cdr3_nt: TGCAGTGCCGATCGACGGGACAGGGGGCTCTACAATGAGCAGTTCTTC; cdr3_aa: CSADRRDRGLYNEQFF; d_call: TRBD1; j_call: TRBJ2-1; v_call: TRBV20-1; clone_size: few
cdr3_nt: TGTGCCAGCATGATACAGGGATCCGGAAACACCATATATTTT; cdr3_aa: CASMIQGSGNTIYF; d_call: -; j_call: TRBJ1-3; v_call: TRBV2; clone_size: many
cdr3_nt: TGTGCCAGCAGCCAAGAACGACACAATGAGCAGTTCTTC; cdr3_aa: CASSQERHNEQFF; d_call: -; j_call: TRBJ2-1; v_call: TRBV4-2; clone_size: few
cdr3_nt: TGTGCCAGCAGCCTCGTAGGAGGGACAAACACTGAAGCTTTCTTT; cdr3_aa: CASSLVGGTNTEAFF; d_call: -; j_call: TRBJ1-1; v_call: TRBV3-1; clone_size: many
cdr3_nt: TGTGCCAGCAGTCGGGGTCCCGATTCACCCCTCCACTTT; cdr3_aa: CASSRGPDSPLHF; d_call: -; j_call: TRBJ1-6; v_call: TRBV14; clone_size: -
cdr3_nt: TGTGCCAGTAAATACCGACAGGGCCTTAATGAAAAACTGTTTTTT; cdr3_aa: CASKYRQGLNEKLFF; d_call: TRBD1; j_call: TRBJ1-4; v_call: TRBV19; clone_size: -
cdr3_nt: TGTGCCAGCACCAGCCTGGGGGGGCGGGGGAGTATAGCTTTGTCCACCTTC; cdr3_aa: CASTSLGGRGSIALSTF; d_call: -; j_call: TRBJ1-2; v_call: TRBV2; clone_size: -
cdr3_nt: TGTGCCAGCTCACCAGGCGGCTGGAACACTGAAGCTTTCTTT; cdr3_aa: CASSPGGWNTEAFF; d_call: -; j_call: TRBJ1-1; v_call: TRBV18; clone_size: many
cdr3_nt: TGTGCCAGCTCAGGGGTTTTTGGCTACACCTTC; cdr3_aa: CASSGVFGYTF; d_call: -; j_call: TRBJ1-2; v_call: TRBV6-1; clone_size: few
cdr3_nt: TGTGCCAGTAGTATATCGGGGACCGAAGGTAATGAGCAGTTCTTC; cdr3_aa: CASSISGTEGNEQFF; d_call: -; j_call: TRBJ2-1; v_call: TRBV19; clone_size: -
cdr3_nt: TGTGCCAGCAGCGGAATCAGGGGGAGGAGGTGGACCCAGTACTTC; cdr3_aa: CASSGIRGRRWTQYF; d_call: -; j_call: TRBJ2-5; v_call: TRBV11-2; clone_size: many
cdr3_nt: TGCGCCAGCAGCAAGGTGGGGATAGATACGCAGTATTTT; cdr3_aa: CASSKVGIDTQYF; d_call: -; j_call: TRBJ2-3; v_call: TRBV5-1; clone_size: -
cdr3_nt: TGTGCCAGCAGTAGACAGGCCCGGAACACTGAAGCTTTCTTT; cdr3_aa: CASSRQARNTEAFF; d_call: -; j_call: TRBJ1-1; v_call: TRBV2; clone_size: many
cdr3_nt: TGTGCCAGTAGCCCTGACAGGGGCATGGATATCTACGAGCAGTACTTC; cdr3_aa: CASSPDRGMDIYEQYF; d_call: TRBD1; j_call: TRBJ2-7; v_call: TRBV19; clone_size: -
cdr3_nt: TGTGCCAGCTCACCAACAGTGCCGACTATGAAACTGTTTTTT; cdr3_aa: CASSPTVPTMKLFF; d_call: -; j_call: TRBJ1-4; v_call: TRBV18; clone_size: few
cdr3_nt: TGTGCCAGCAGTTACTCTTACAGGGGGACTAGCACAGATACGCAGTATTTT; cdr3_aa: CASSYSYRGTSTDTQYF; d_call: TRBD1; j_call: TRBJ2-3; v_call: TRBV6-2/TRBV6-3; clone_size: -
cdr3_nt: TGTGCCAGCAGCCAAGAAAGGGGCCGCTACGAGCAGTACTTC; cdr3_aa: CASSQERGRYEQYF; d_call: -; j_call: TRBJ2-7; v_call: TRBV3-1; clone_size: -
cdr3_nt: TGTGCCAGCGGCGTCCGGGACAGGCAAGAGACCCAGTACTTC; cdr3_aa: CASGVRDRQETQYF; d_call: TRBD1; j_call: TRBJ2-5; v_call: TRBV9; clone_size: few
cdr3_nt: TGTGCCAGCAGTTTTTCACCCTCCTACAATGAGCAGTTCTTC; cdr3_aa: CASSFSPSYNEQFF; d_call: -; j_call: TRBJ2-1; v_call: TRBV28; clone_size: -
cdr3_nt: TGTGCCAGCATTCCCCCCCGAGGGGGTTTCTTAGACACTGAAGCTTTCTTT; cdr3_aa: CASIPPRGGFLDTEAFF; d_call: -; j_call: TRBJ1-1; v_call: TRBV6-1; clone_size: many
cdr3_nt: TGCGCCAGCAGCCAAGTGCCGGGGAAGAGCTACGAGCAGTACTTC; cdr3_aa: CASSQVPGKSYEQYF; d_call: -; j_call: TRBJ2-7; v_call: TRBV4-1; clone_size: -
cdr3_nt: TGTGCCAGCAGCTCGGTCGGGGCTCATAGGCATGAGCAGTTCTTC; cdr3_aa: CASSSVGAHRHEQFF; d_call: -; j_call: TRBJ2-1; v_call: TRBV7-9; clone_size: -
cdr3_nt: TGTGCCATCAGAGACGCACAGGGGTTCAATCAGCCCCAGCATTTT; cdr3_aa: CAIRDAQGFNQPQHF; d_call: TRBD1; j_call: TRBJ1-5; v_call: TRBV10-3; clone_size: -
cdr3_nt: TGTGCCAACAAAGCGGGGCAGGGGGCTTTTGTGGCCCAGTACTTC; cdr3_aa: CANKAGQGAFVAQYF; d_call: -; j_call: TRBJ2-5; v_call: TRBV25-1; clone_size: -
cdr3_nt: TGTGCCAGCAGTTACACAGGGAGCCTCACAGATACGCAGTATTTT; cdr3_aa: CASSYTGSLTDTQYF; d_call: -; j_call: TRBJ2-3; v_call: TRBV6-9; clone_size: -
cdr3_nt: TGCGCCAGCAGCCCTGGGACAAGGGGAGATGAAAAACTGTTTTTT; cdr3_aa: CASSPGTRGDEKLFF; d_call: -; j_call: TRBJ1-4; v_call: TRBV5-1; clone_size: many